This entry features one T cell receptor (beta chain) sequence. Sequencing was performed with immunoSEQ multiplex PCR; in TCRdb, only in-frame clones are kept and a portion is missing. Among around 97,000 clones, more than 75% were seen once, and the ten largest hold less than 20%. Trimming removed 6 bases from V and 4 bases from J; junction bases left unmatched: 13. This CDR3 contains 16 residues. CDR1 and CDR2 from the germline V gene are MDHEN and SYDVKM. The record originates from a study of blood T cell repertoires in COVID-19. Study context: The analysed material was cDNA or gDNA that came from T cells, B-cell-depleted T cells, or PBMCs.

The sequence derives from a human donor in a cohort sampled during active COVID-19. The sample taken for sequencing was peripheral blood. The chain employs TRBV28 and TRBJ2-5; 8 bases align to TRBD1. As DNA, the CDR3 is TGTGCCAGCAGCCCCTCTCGGCAGGGGGCCGGAGAGACCCAGTACTTC. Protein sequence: CASSPSRQGAGETQYF.